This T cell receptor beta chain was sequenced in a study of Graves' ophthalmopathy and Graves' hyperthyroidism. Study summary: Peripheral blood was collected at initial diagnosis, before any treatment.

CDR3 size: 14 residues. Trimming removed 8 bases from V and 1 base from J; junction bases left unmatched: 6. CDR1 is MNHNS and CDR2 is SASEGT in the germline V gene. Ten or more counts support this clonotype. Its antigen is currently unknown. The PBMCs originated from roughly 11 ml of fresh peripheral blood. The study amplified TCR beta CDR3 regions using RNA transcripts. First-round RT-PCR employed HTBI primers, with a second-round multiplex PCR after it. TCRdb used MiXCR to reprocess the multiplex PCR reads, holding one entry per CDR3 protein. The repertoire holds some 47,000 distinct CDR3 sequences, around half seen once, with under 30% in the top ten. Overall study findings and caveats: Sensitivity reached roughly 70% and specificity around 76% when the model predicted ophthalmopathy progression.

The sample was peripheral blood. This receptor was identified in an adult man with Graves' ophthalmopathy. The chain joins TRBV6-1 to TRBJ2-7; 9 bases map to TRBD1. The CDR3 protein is CASGRTGASYEQYF. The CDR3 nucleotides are TGTGCCAGCGGGAGGACAGGGGCGTCCTACGAGCAGTACTTC.